Sequencing of this T cell receptor (beta chain) was carried out in a study of OX40 agonist ivuxolimab in advanced cancers. V lost 6 bases and J lost 9, with 11 bases in between. The length of the CDR3 is 12 residues. The germline CDR1 and CDR2 sequences are SEHNR and FQNEAQ (reference sequence). Some clones are missing from TCRdb's copy, which holds only in-frame ones; the method was immunoSEQ multiplex PCR. The sample includes 90,000 to 100,000 clones, almost 90% of them seen just once. The starting material was CD4+ or CD8+ T cells sorted from blood, obtained in a trial of the OX40 agonist ivuxolimab. The TCR originated in an adult with an advanced solid tumor such as melanoma, head and neck, liver or kidney cancer. The J gene is TRBJ1-4, the V gene TRBV7-9, with a possible D match to TRBD1 (6 bases). CDR3 protein: CASSGQRKKLFF. CDR3 in DNA: TGTGCCAGCAGTGGACAGCGGAAAAAACTGTTTTTT.